The 24 T cell receptor beta chains below all came from one sample that was sequenced in a study of T cell clonotyping in hematopoietic cell transplantation. Repertoires were generated with immunoSEQ multiplex PCR, while TCRdb's copy carries only in-frame clones and drops some. The sample lists roughly 38,000 clones; roughly 88% were seen once. The sequenced sample was peripheral blood mononuclear cells. The receptors shown here come from a woman between 40 and 55 years old in good health. Some clones in this sample may be carry-over from other donors' samples.

The chain uses TRBV29-1 and TRBJ1-2; D uncertain. V lost 0 bases and J 4 bases, leaving 9 bases between the germline ends. The CDR3 has 13 amino acids. CDR1 is SQVTM and CDR2 is ANQGSEA in the germline V gene. CDR3 sequence reads: CSVEDPATYGYTF. The CDR3, as DNA: TGCAGCGTTGAAGATCCGGCAACCTATGGCTACACCTTC.

This chain connects TRBV6-1 to TRBJ2-7, with unresolved D. CDR3 length: 12 amino acids. Germline assignment: CDR1 MNHNS and CDR2 SASEGT. V was trimmed by 6 bases and J by 3 bases, leaving 9 bases between them. This CDR3 reads CASRGTRYEQYF. The DNA of the CDR3 is TGTGCCAGCAGGGGAACCCGCTACGAGCAGTACTTC.

V and J are TRBV7-3 and TRBJ1-2, with D possibly TRBD1 on 5 matching bases. The CDR3 loop spans 19 amino acids. The V gene lost 4 bases and the J gene lost 5 bases, with 29 bases spanning the gap. CDR1 is SGHTA and CDR2 is FQGTGA in the germline V gene. This chain's CDR3 is CASSSSPSTPRGLEYGYTF. As DNA, the CDR3 is TGTGCCAGCAGCTCCTCCCCCTCGACCCCGAGGGGTCTAGAGTATGGCTACACCTTC.

This clone was counted once. The rearrangement links TRBV18 to TRBJ2-2; D is unclear. The germline gives CDR1 KGHSH, CDR2 LQKENI. V lost 0 bases, J lost 3 bases, and 5 bases lay in between. The CDR3 covers 14 residues. CDR3 DNA sequence: TGTGCCAGCTCACCACCAGAGGACACCGGGGAGCTGTTTTTT. It codes for CASSPPEDTGELFF.

The gene calls are TRBV29-1 and TRBJ2-3; 9 bases are shared with TRBD1. V lost 6 bases and J lost 4; bases outside the gene matches: 17. The CDR3 is 17 amino acids. CDR1 is SQVTM and CDR2 is ANQGSEA in the germline V gene. CDR3 bases: TGCAGCGTCGCGAACGGCAACAGGGGGCTTTCGGCAGATACGCAGTATTTT. This encodes CSVANGNRGLSADTQYF.

The chain links TRBV5-4 to TRBJ1-3; a possible D gene is TRBD1 (5 bases). The V end was cut by 6 bases, the J end by 4 bases, with 14 bases between. This CDR3 comprises 14 residues. CDR1 and CDR2 (germline): SGHNT, YYREEE (reference sequence). CDR3 sequence (DNA): TGTGCCAGCAACACCCAGGGTTCGGGAAACACCATATATTTT. The encoded protein is CASNTQGSGNTIYF.

The V and J genes are TRBV28 and TRBJ2-3; no definite D call. Trimming shortened V by 5 bases and J by 1 base, and 7 bases separated the two germline ends. CDR3 size: 13 residues. The germline V gene encodes CDR1 MDHEN and CDR2 SYDVKM. For the CDR3, the DNA is TGTGCCAGCAGTATCCTCCGCACAGATACGCAGTATTTT. It specifies CASSILRTDTQYF.

The V call is TRBV6-5, the J call TRBJ1-5; D gene ambiguous. Germline CDR1 reads MNHEY; CDR2 reads SVGAGI. The CDR3 has 13 amino acids. V was trimmed by 0 bases and J by 7 bases, leaving 7 bases between them. The CDR3 reads CASSYSVNQPQHF. CDR3 in DNA: TGTGCCAGCAGTTACTCGGTAAACCAGCCCCAGCATTTT.

This chain uses TRBV30 with TRBJ2-1, with TRBD1 identical over 8 bases. Trimming at V came to 3 bases and at J to 8 bases, leaving 12 bases not matched to a gene. Germline CDR1 and CDR2: GTSNPN and SVGIG (reference sequence). The CDR3 has 15 residues. This CDR3 reads CAWSLRQGSGDEQFF. The CDR3 nucleotides are TGTGCCTGGAGCCTGAGACAGGGGTCTGGCGATGAGCAGTTCTTC.

CDR3 DNA: TGTGCCAGCAGTTTAGGGGGATGGGAGAACACTGAAGCTTTCTTT. This encodes CASSLGGWENTEAFF. The chain joins TRBV28 to TRBJ1-1; possibly TRBD1 for D (5 bases). Germline CDR1 and CDR2: MDHEN and SYDVKM. V dropped 2 bases and J dropped 1 base, with 11 bases sitting between them. This CDR3 contains 15 residues.

The J gene is TRBJ2-1, the V gene TRBV7-3, with D tentatively TRBD1 or TRBD2 (5 bases each). The V gene lost 5 bases and the J gene lost 5 bases, with 10 bases spanning the gap. The CDR3 runs to 13 residues. Germline V gene sequence: CDR1 SGHTA, CDR2 FQGTGA. The chain's CDR3 is CASSQGPNNEQFF. CDR3 nucleotide sequence: TGTGCCAGCAGCCAGGGACCGAACAATGAGCAGTTCTTC.

V gene TRBV2 combines with J gene TRBJ2-3, with 7 bases lining up with TRBD2. There are 15 residues in the CDR3. V was clipped by 6 bases and J by 6 bases; unmatched bases: 12. Germline V gives CDR1 SNHLY, CDR2 FYNNEI. The CDR3 is CASSLEAGVRDTQYF. The CDR3 DNA reads TGTGCCAGCAGCCTTGAGGCGGGAGTGCGGGATACGCAGTATTTT. Drawing the rest from reference TRBV2 and TRBJ2-3, the complete variable domain is EPEVTQTPSHQVTQMGQEVILRCVPISNHLYFYWYRQILGQKVEFLVSFYNNEISEKSEIFDDQFSVERPDGSNFTLKIRSTKLEDSAMYFCASSLEAGVRDTQYFGPGTRLTVL.

The V call is TRBV7-2, the J call TRBJ1-1, with 7 bases lining up with TRBD1. Per germline, CDR1 SGHTA and CDR2 FQGNSA. The CDR3 contains 15 residues. V shed 5 bases and J 3 bases; nucleotides not matched to a gene: 9. The CDR3 sequence: CASSARTGRDTEAFF. The CDR3 DNA reads as TGTGCCAGCAGCGCCCGGACAGGCCGGGACACTGAAGCTTTCTTT.

The chain joins TRBV7-2 to TRBJ2-5; TRBD2 is a possible D gene (6 bases). There are 13 residues in the CDR3. Germline V gene lookup returns CDR1 SGHTA and CDR2 FQGNSA. Trimming removed 2 bases at V and 5 bases at J, with 9 bases between. The DNA of the CDR3 is TGTGCCAGCAGCTTAAGCCTAGCGGAGACCCAGTACTTC. It encodes CASSLSLAETQYF. Complete variable domain (other parts from reference TRBV7-2 and TRBJ2-5): GAGVSQSPSNKVTEKGKDVELRCDPISGHTALYWYRQSLGQGLEFLIYFQGNSAPDKSGLPSDRFSAERTGGSVSTLTIQRTQQEDSAVYLCASSLSLAETQYFGPGTRLLVL.

This sequence joins TRBV28 and TRBJ2-1; TRBD1 aligns across 10 bases. The germline V gene has CDR1 MDHEN and CDR2 SYDVKM. The CDR3 has 15 amino acids. Unmatched junction bases numbered 5, after V lost 5 bases and J lost 4 bases. The CDR3 DNA sequence: TGTGCCAGCAGTCTGGGGACAGGGGTATACAATGAGCAGTTCTTC. This encodes CASSLGTGVYNEQFF. Full variable domain (rest looked up from reference TRBV28 and TRBJ2-1): DVKVTQSSRYLVKRTGEKVFLECVQDMDHENMFWYRQDPGLGLRLIYFSYDVKMKEKGDIPEGYSVSREKKERFSLILESASTNQTSMYLCASSLGTGVYNEQFFGPGTRLTVL.

This clone occurred once. This rearrangement joins TRBV29-1 to TRBJ2-1; 15 bases are shared with TRBD2. The CDR3 is 16 residues long. V was pared by 3 bases and J by 8 bases, with 8 bases of the junction left unmatched. The germline V gene has CDR1 SQVTM and CDR2 ANQGSEA. The CDR3 nucleotides read TGCAGCGTTGAGGGCAAAGGACTAGCGGGAGGGCATGAGCAGTTCTTC. This codes for CSVEGKGLAGGHEQFF.

The rearrangement links TRBV14 to TRBJ2-7; D is undetermined. This CDR3 spans 14 amino acids. Per germline, CDR1 SGHDN and CDR2 FVKESK. The ends were cut back, 2 bases at V and 2 bases at J, with 10 bases in the middle. The CDR3 protein is CASSQNRVPYEQYF. CDR3 bases: TGTGCCAGCAGCCAAAATAGGGTTCCCTACGAGCAGTACTTC.

This clone was picked up one time. V usage is TRBV6-1 and J usage is TRBJ2-3; TRBD2 is a possible D gene (6 bases). Germline CDR1 reads MNHNS; CDR2 reads SASEGT. The V end lost 9 bases, the J end lost 2 bases, and 18 bases lay between the germline ends. CDR3 size: 15 residues. This CDR3 is CASNTMGLITDTQYF. The CDR3 DNA reads as TGTGCCAGTAACACGATGGGACTGATCACAGATACGCAGTATTTT.

J is TRBJ2-5 and V is TRBV28; tentative D call: TRBD1 (6 bases). This CDR3 comprises 15 residues. Germline lookup yields CDR1 MDHEN and CDR2 SYDVKM. The V gene lost 6 bases and the J gene lost 3 bases, with 17 bases spanning the gap. As DNA, the CDR3 is TGTGCCAGCAGGGAAGGGCCAGGGGAAGAAGAGACCCAGTACTTC. This gives the protein CASREGPGEEETQYF.

This chain joins TRBV6-5 and TRBJ2-5; D perhaps matches TRBD1 (5 bases). The CDR3 is made up of 15 amino acids. Looked up from germline, CDR1 is MNHEY and CDR2 is SVGAGI. With 0 bases removed from V and 1 base from J, the gap between germline ends came to 9 bases. This chain's CDR3 is CASSYSRQGQETQYF. DNA for the CDR3: TGTGCCAGCAGTTACTCGAGGCAGGGCCAAGAGACCCAGTACTTC.

The chain recombines TRBV2 with TRBJ2-7; TRBD1 is a possible D gene (5 bases). Trimming removed 5 bases at V and 4 bases at J, with 9 bases between. The CDR3 contains 12 residues. Germline lookup yields CDR1 SNHLY and CDR2 FYNNEI. CDR3 region: CASSRQPYEQYF. The CDR3 region has the DNA TGTGCCAGCAGTAGACAGCCTTACGAGCAGTACTTC. Using reference TRBV2 and TRBJ2-7 for the parts outside the CDR3, the full variable domain is EPEVTQTPSHQVTQMGQEVILRCVPISNHLYFYWYRQILGQKVEFLVSFYNNEISEKSEIFDDQFSVERPDGSNFTLKIRSTKLEDSAMYFCASSRQPYEQYFGPGTRLTVT.

The chain uses TRBV16 and TRBJ2-5; D may correspond to TRBD1 or TRBD2 (6 bases each). Germline V gene sequence: CDR1 KGHSY, CDR2 FQNENV. The germline V and J ends were trimmed by 0 bases and 7 bases, with 15 bases remaining between them. The CDR3 has 15 residues. The CDR3 protein is CASSQSAGGYVTQYF. The CDR3 bases are TGTGCCAGCAGCCAATCGGCCGGGGGCTACGTGACCCAGTACTTC.

The J gene is TRBJ2-3, the V gene TRBV7-8; 14 positions agree with TRBD2. The CDR3 is made up of 16 amino acids. J was trimmed by 5 bases and V by 1 base; bases with no gene match: 2. CDR1 and CDR2 from the germline V gene are SGHVS and FQNEAQ. The DNA of the CDR3 is TGTGCCAGCAGCTTAGGACTAGCGGGAGGGATAGATACGCAGTATTTT. It specifies CASSLGLAGGIDTQYF.

This chain uses TRBV28 with TRBJ2-3, with TRBD2 matching over 12 bases. Germline CDR1 and CDR2: MDHEN and SYDVKM. The J segment lost 2 bases and the V segment lost 6 bases, leaving 9 bases of the junction unmatched. The CDR3 covers 17 residues. The CDR3 nucleotides read TGTGCCAGCAGCCCTCCTGGACTAGCGGGACTCACAGATACGCAGTATTTT. Its protein product is CASSPPGLAGLTDTQYF.